This T cell receptor (beta chain) was retrieved from a study of blood T cell repertoires in COVID-19. Data came from immunoSEQ multiplex PCR; TCRdb stores just in-frame clones and leaves some out. Here the sample spans around 25,000 clones, over 75% being singletons. This TCR was sampled from a man between 65 and 85 years old with acute or convalescent COVID-19. Sequencing input: peripheral blood.

DNA of the CDR3: TGTGCCTGGAGTGTACTTTCTTCTGGGGCCAACGTCCTGACTTTC. Its protein is CAWSVLSSGANVLTF. The V and J genes are TRBV30 and TRBJ2-6; the D is unclear. The CDR3 is 15 amino acids. V lost 0 bases and J lost 1, with 7 bases in between. The germline V gene encodes CDR1 GTSNPN and CDR2 SVGIG (reference sequence).